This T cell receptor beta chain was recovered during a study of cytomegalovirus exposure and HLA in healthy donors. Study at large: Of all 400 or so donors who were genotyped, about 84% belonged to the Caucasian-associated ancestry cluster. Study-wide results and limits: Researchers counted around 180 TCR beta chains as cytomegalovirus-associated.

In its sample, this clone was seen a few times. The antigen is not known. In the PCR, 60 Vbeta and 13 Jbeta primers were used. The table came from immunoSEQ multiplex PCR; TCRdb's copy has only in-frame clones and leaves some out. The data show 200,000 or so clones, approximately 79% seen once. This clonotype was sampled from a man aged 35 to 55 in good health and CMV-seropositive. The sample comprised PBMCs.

For the CDR3, the DNA is TGTGCCAGCAGTGGGACTAGCGGGGGAAATGAGCAGTTCTTC. Its protein is CASSGTSGGNEQFF. The gene calls are TRBV6-4 and TRBJ2-1; 13 bases are a match to TRBD2. The CDR3 is 14 residues long. The germline V gene encodes CDR1 MRHNA and CDR2 SNTAGT. V trimming: 4 bases; J trimming: 7 bases; junction bases outside the gene matches: 1.